The present entry profiles one T cell receptor beta chain with its context. Its antigen is not identified. The method was immunoSEQ multiplex PCR; TCRdb's version includes in-frame clones alone and lacks a portion of them. The table shows some 2 million clones, with less than 95% occurring only once. Naive-designated CD8 cells lacked CD45RO, were positively enriched for CCR7, and omitted terminally differentiated effector memory CD45RA+ cells. Donors comprised healthy HIV-negative adults lacking recent acute infections or vaccinations. These data come from a study of shared clonotypes between healthy human individuals. The germline gives CDR1 MGHRA, CDR2 YSYEKL. The length of the CDR3 is 17 residues. J lost 7 bases, V lost 1 base, and 14 bases had no gene match. Points from the study as a whole: In contrast to clonotypes shared by all four donors, non-shared clonotypes had lower generation probabilities.

This sequence joins TRBV4-1 and TRBJ2-5, with 8 bases identical to TRBD1. The source of this sequence is a man aged 18 to 29 in good health. Sequencing was performed on naive CD8+ T cells sorted from blood. The CDR3 DNA sequence: TGCGCCAGCAGCCAAGGTGGGACAGGCGTTACCTCGTGGACCCAGTACTTC. Encoded protein: CASSQGGTGVTSWTQYF.